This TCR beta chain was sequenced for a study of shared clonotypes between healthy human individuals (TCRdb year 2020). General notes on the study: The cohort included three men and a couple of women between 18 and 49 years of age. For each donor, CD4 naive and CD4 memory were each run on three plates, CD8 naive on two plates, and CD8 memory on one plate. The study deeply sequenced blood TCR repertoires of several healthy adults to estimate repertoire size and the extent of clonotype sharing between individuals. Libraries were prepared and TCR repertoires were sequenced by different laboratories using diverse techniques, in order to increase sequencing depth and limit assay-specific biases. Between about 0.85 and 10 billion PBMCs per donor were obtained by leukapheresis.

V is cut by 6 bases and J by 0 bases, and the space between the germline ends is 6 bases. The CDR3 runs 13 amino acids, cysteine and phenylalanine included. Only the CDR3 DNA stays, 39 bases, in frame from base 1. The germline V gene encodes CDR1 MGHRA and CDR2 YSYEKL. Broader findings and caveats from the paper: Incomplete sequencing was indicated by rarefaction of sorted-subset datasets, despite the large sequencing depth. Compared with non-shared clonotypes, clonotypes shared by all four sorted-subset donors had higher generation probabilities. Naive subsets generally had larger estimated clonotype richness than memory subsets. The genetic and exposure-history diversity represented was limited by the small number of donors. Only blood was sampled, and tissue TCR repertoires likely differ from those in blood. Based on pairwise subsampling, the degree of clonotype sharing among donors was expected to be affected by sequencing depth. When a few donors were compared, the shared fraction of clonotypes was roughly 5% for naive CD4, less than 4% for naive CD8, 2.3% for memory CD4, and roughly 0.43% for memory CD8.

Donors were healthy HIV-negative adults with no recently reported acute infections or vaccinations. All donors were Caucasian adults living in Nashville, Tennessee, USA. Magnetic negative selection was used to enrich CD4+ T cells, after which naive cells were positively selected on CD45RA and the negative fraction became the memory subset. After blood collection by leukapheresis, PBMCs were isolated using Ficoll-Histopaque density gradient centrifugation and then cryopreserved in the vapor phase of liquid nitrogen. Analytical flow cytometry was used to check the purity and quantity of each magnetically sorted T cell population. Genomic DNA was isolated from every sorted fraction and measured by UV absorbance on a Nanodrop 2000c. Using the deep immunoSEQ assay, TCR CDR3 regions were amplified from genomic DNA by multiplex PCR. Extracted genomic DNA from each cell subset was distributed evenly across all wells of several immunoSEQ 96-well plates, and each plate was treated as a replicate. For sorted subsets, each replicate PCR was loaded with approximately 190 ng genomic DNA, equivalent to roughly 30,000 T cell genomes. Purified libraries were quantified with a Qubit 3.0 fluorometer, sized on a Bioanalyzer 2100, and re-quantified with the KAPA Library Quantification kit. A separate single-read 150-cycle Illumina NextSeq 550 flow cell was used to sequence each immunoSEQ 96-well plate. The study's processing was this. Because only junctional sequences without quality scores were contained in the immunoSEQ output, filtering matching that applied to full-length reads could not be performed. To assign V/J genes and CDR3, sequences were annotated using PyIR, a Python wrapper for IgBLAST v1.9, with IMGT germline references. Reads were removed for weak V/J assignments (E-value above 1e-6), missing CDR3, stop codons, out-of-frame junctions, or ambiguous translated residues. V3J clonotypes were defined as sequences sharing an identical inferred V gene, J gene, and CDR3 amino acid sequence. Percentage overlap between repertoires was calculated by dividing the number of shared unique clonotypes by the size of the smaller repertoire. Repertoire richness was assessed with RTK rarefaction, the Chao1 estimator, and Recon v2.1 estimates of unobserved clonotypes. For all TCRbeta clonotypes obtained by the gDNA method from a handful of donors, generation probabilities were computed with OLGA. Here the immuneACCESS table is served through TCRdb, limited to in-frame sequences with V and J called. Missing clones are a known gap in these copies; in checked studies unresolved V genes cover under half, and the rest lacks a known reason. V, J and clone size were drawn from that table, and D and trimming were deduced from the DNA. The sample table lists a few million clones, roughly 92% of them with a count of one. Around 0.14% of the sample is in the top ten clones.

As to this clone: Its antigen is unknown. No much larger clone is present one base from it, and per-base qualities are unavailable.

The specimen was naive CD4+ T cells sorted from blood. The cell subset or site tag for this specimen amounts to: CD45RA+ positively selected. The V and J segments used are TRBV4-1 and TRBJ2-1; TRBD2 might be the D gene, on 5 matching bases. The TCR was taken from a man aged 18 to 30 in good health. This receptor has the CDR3 CASSEGSYNEQFF. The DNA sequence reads TGCGCCAGCAGTGAGGGCTCCTACAATGAGCAGTTCTTC.